One sample yielded the 11 T cell receptor beta chains listed below, sequenced in a study of blood T cell repertoires in COVID-19. The assay was immunoSEQ multiplex PCR, and TCRdb's table has in-frame clones only and misses some. The table lists roughly 250,000 clones, approximately 86% of them singletons. Material for sequencing was peripheral blood. These receptors were collected from a woman in her thirties with acute or convalescent COVID-19.

The CDR3 bases are TGTGCCAGCAGCCATAGGCAACTAGCGGCCCCCTACAATGAGCAGTTCTTC. This translates into CASSHRQLAAPYNEQFF. The chain employs TRBV3-1 (or the pseudogene TRBV3-2) and TRBJ2-1; TRBD2 matches at 8 bases. The CDR3 is 17 amino acids. CDR1 is LGHDT and CDR2 is YNNKEL in the germline V gene (reference sequence). V dropped 3 bases and J dropped 2; count of bases not matched to a gene: 9.

This chain connects TRBV24-1 to TRBJ2-1; a possible D gene is TRBD2 (5 bases). V was pared by 3 bases and J by 9 bases, with 17 bases between. The CDR3 length is 15 residues. Germline CDR1 is KGHDR and CDR2 is SFDVKD. CDR3 amino acids: CATSDTRASSGEQFF. In nucleotides, the CDR3 is TGTGCCACCAGTGATACCCGGGCTAGCTCCGGTGAGCAGTTCTTC.

V and J are TRBV14 and TRBJ1-1; 11 bases are a match to TRBD1. Germline V gives CDR1 SGHDN, CDR2 FVKESK. Unmatched junction bases numbered 9, after V lost 4 bases and J lost 11 bases. The length of the CDR3 is 14 residues. The CDR3 nucleotides read TGTGCCAGCAGCCCACCCGGGACAGGGGGTTTGGCTTTCTTT. Translated: CASSPPGTGGLAFF.

This chain joins TRBV19 and TRBJ2-3; the match to TRBD2 covers 12 bases. Germline V gene lookup returns CDR1 LNHDA and CDR2 SQIVND (reference sequence). V lost 1 base and J lost 2; bases outside the gene matches: 1. The CDR3 runs to 16 residues. DNA of the CDR3: TGTGCCAGTAGTATAGGGACTAGCGGGAACACAGATACGCAGTATTTT. Protein product: CASSIGTSGNTDTQYF. The complete variable domain, with remaining parts taken from reference TRBV19 and TRBJ2-3, reads DGGITQSPKYLFRKEGQNVTLSCEQNLNHDAMYWYRQDPGQGLRLIYYSQIVNDFQKGDIAEGYSVSREKKESFPLTVTSAQKNPTAFYLCASSIGTSGNTDTQYFGPGTRLTVL.

The V and J genes are TRBV2 and TRBJ2-3; weak D call: TRBD1 (5 bases). Per the germline V gene, CDR1 is SNHLY and CDR2 is FYNNEI. The CDR3 is 15 amino acids. Between the trimmed V and J ends, which lost 5 bases and 0 bases, there was a span of 12 bases. The CDR3 region is CASSQQETSTDTQYF. The CDR3 bases are TGTGCCAGCAGTCAACAGGAAACTAGCACAGATACGCAGTATTTT.

J is TRBJ2-3 and V is TRBV6-2 or TRBV6-3; D gene ambiguous. Per the germline V gene, CDR1 is MNHEY and CDR2 is SVGEGT. CDR3 length equals 14 residues. Trimming shortened V by 4 bases and J by 2 bases, and 10 bases separated the two germline ends. The CDR3 DNA reads TGTGCCAGCAGTTCCTCCCACTACACAGATACGCAGTATTTT. It specifies CASSSSHYTDTQYF.

V gene TRBV19 combines with J gene TRBJ1-5; D is possibly TRBD1 (6 bases). V lost 4 bases and J 1 base, leaving 14 bases between the germline ends. Germline V gives CDR1 LNHDA, CDR2 SQIVND (reference sequence). There are 16 residues in the CDR3. The CDR3 DNA reads as TGTGCCAGTAGTACGTCAGGGGTTCGAAGCAATCAGCCCCAGCATTTT. This translates into CASSTSGVRSNQPQHF.

CDR3 nucleotide sequence: TGTGCCAGCAGCTTAGCGCCTAGCGGAGCGTACCAAGAGACCCAGTACTTC. Translation gives CASSLAPSGAYQETQYF. V is TRBV7-2 and J is TRBJ2-5; 7 nucleotides line up with TRBD2. J lost 0 bases, V lost 0 bases, and 7 bases had no gene match. The CDR3 length is 17 residues. The germline V gene has CDR1 SGHTA and CDR2 FQGNSA.

In regard to this clone: The sample carries other DNA sequences with the same CDR3. This rearrangement joins TRBV5-1 to TRBJ2-1, with 9 bases identical to TRBD2. The CDR3 spans 15 residues. Germline assignment: CDR1 SGHRS and CDR2 YFSETQ. V shed 0 bases, J shed 4 bases, and the junction held 2 bases outside the gene matches. This chain's CDR3 is CASSLGLAGYNEQFF. For the CDR3, the DNA is TGCGCCAGCAGCTTGGGGCTAGCGGGATACAATGAGCAGTTCTTC.

The gene calls are TRBV30 and TRBJ1-4; 8 positions match TRBD1. In germline, CDR1 is GTSNPN, CDR2 SVGIG (reference sequence). This CDR3 contains 13 residues. After removal of 4 bases from V and 8 bases from J, the junction contained 6 bases not matched to a gene. Written as DNA, the CDR3 is TGTGCCTGGAACAGACAGGGGAGGGAAAAACTGTTTTTT. Translating gives CAWNRQGREKLFF.

This chain uses TRBV29-1 with TRBJ2-2; the D gene is possibly TRBD2 (6 bases). Trimming shortened V by 3 bases and J by 5 bases, and 13 bases separated the two germline ends. CDR3 length: 14 amino acids. CDR1 is SQVTM, CDR2 ANQGSEA, per germline. CDR3 protein: CSVDWGSGTGELFF. The CDR3 nucleotides read TGCAGCGTTGATTGGGGGAGCGGGACCGGGGAGCTGTTTTTT.